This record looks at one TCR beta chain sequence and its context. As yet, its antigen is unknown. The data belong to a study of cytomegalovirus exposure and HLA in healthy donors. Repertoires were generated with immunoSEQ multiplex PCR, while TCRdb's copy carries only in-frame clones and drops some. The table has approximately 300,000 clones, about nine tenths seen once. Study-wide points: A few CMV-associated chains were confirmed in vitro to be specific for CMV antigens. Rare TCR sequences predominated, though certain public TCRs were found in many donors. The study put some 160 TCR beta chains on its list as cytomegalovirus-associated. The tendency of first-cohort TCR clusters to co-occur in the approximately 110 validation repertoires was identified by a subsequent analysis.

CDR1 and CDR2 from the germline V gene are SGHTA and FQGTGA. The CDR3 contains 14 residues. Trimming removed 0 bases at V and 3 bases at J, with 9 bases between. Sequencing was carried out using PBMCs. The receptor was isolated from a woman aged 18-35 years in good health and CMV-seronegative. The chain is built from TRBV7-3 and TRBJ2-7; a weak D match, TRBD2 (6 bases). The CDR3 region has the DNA TGTGCCAGCAGCTTAACGGGAGGAGGCTACGAGCAGTACTTC. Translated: CASSLTGGGYEQYF.